The entry below gives a single T cell receptor beta chain sequence along with its context. Its binding antigen is unknown. Base quality data are lacking; no much larger clone is found one base away. Receptors were amplified or captured by the immunoSEQ multiplex PCR assay. For the multiplex PCR, a mixture combining 60 forward primers for TCR Vbeta segments and 13 reverse primers for TCR Jbeta segments was used. A multiplex PCR assay on genomic DNA amplified the CDR3 region of rearranged TCR beta genes. On the Illumina HiSeq System, the amplified TCR beta libraries were sequenced as 87-base-pair reads. As for the authors' bioinformatics: In a later analysis, tens of millions of unique TCR beta chains were counted across the approximately 670 repertoires, and approximately 11 million of these chains were shared by at least two donors. Raw reads were error-corrected and collapsed into unique sequences by a nearest-neighbor algorithm in which closely related sequences were merged to remove PCR and sequencing errors. V, D and J gene segments were assigned by aligning CDR3 sequences to IMGT reference sequences. Each retained sequence needed at least a six-nucleotide match to both a V gene segment and a J gene segment. A rearrangement was called productive if the CDR3 had no stop codons and remained in frame with V and J, and every other rearrangement was called non-productive. CDR3 was defined according to IMGT convention as the region running from the second conserved V-encoded cysteine to the conserved J-encoded phenylalanine. In an earlier analysis of around 570 of the donors, sequences lacking an unambiguous match to a single V gene segment were excluded. An earlier analysis of just under 600 of the donors called V segments functional above 56.7% productive rearrangements and segregating when the between-donor standard deviation exceeded 5%. A statistical classification framework was built for diagnosing cytomegalovirus status from the catalog of TCR beta chain sequences. A later analysis assigned V and J genes by comparing TCR nucleotide sequences with IMGT/GENE-DB human TR gene sequences. Using the TCRdist pipeline, a later analysis assigned CDR3 sequences along with most-parsimonious VDJ recombination scenarios. A later analysis defined each TCR beta chain by its CDR3 amino acid sequence plus V-gene family, and excluded reads lacking a unique V-gene family. As a way to deal with suspected cross-contamination and a sequencing artifact, a later analysis dropped nearly 600 nucleotide sequences that were highly shared and had low generation probability. In a later analysis, a clonal expansion index for each public chain was calculated from normalized within-repertoire ranks of inferred template counts. In a later analysis, generation probabilities were computed using a VDJ recombination model fitted to out-of-frame rearrangements, and the results were checked against IGoR. A later analysis scored TCR-TCR, TCR-HLA and TCR-CMV co-occurrence with hypergeometric tests, applying a repertoire-size bias correction to TCR pairs. To estimate false discovery rates, a later analysis permuted the HLA or CMV assignments 20 times. A later analysis grouped co-occurring TCRs with DBSCAN, adding TCRdist sequence similarity when clustering within HLA-allele-positive subsets. Co-occurrence clustering excluded repertoires with fewer than 30,000 or more than 120,000 public chains, plus five with anomalous nucleotide sharing. Imported from immuneACCESS, the table was reduced by TCRdb to in-frame sequences with V and J called. These copies leave out some clones; in studies compared against another copy, an unresolved V gene accounts for under half, and the cause of the remainder is not known. The DNA was the basis for D and trimming; V, J and clone size are from that table. The sample data list under 150,000 clones, and 60% to 85% of these were observed just once. Jointly, the top ten make up around 1.8% of the sample.

In total, roughly 670 healthy bone marrow donors made up the cohort. All cohort members were sampled while nominally healthy, although unrecorded immune exposures were likely present. The donor was CMV seropositive and belonged to the group of 250 to 300 seropositive cohort members. A peripheral blood sample was collected from each donor, and TCR beta sequencing was performed on peripheral blood mononuclear cells. Genomic DNA was extracted from the blood cell samples with the Qiagen DNeasy Blood Extraction Kit. The data are from a study of cytomegalovirus exposure and HLA in healthy donors (TCRdb year 2017). The study in broad terms: According to an earlier analysis of 587 of the donors, some 170 million T cells yielded 117 million unique TCR beta sequences and 276 Gb of sequence data. The number of typed donors differed by locus: roughly 620-640 for A, B, C, DRB1 and DQB1; approximately 520 for DQA1; 606 for DPA1; and approximately 450 for DPB1. The T cell repertoires of about 700 subjects were profiled by immunosequencing and related to cytomegalovirus serostatus. Donor age, sex, ethnicity and CMV serostatus were collected together with the repertoire data. The study aimed to test whether cataloging public T cell receptors could reveal signatures of past pathogen exposure. HLA typing included class I and class II loci at four-digit resolution. In addition to the first cohort of 650 to 750 subjects, a separate validation cohort of about 120 different subjects was used. Approximately 300 gigabases of sequencing data and 70 million to 100 million unique TCR sequences were included in an early release covering several hundred HLA-typed donors. A later genetic analysis used genome-wide SNP genotypes for about three fifths of the 666 donors, treating that subset as a discovery cohort. Because of strong linkage in the cohort, five DR-DQ haplotypes were treated as single units for association and clustering. All discovery cohort repertoires had been generated on a single sequencing platform. Across some 400 genotyped donors of the cohort, an average of approximately 240,000 unique TCR beta nucleotide sequences per donor were sequenced, and roughly 18% of those sequences were non-productive. Among the approximately 400 genotyped donors, about 83% belonged to the genetic ancestry cluster associated with self-reported Caucasian donors. Rather than using new phenotypic data, the later analysis identified candidate immune exposures from TCR beta sequences and from how often those sequences occurred across donors. An earlier analysis of around 580 of the donors used high-throughput TCR beta sequencing to judge whether each TCR beta V gene segment behaved as functional or pseudogenic. To predict cytomegalovirus infection status, the study brought together high-throughput TCR immunosequencing, statistical association of individual TCRs with disease status, and machine learning. A later analysis re-examined previously published TCR beta repertoires from more than 600 donors and added high-resolution HLA genotyping to investigate patterns of TCR occurrence. Study-wide findings and limitations: A later analysis found that HLA-associated TCR beta chains were more clonally expanded and had lower generation probabilities than equally common non-associated chains. The classifier was reported to diagnose cytomegalovirus status with high specificity and sensitivity in both the original cohort and the validation cohort. According to a later analysis, parvovirus B19, influenza, CMV and Epstein-Barr virus appeared linked to several top co-occurrence clusters. A later analysis associated about 17,000 TCR beta sequences with specific HLA alleles at a false discovery rate of 0.05. A further reported finding was that TCR beta sequences accurately predicted the HLA-A and HLA-B alleles for most subjects in the first cohort. An association between a missense DCLRE1C variant and V-gene and J-gene trimming of TCR beta chains was found in a later genetic analysis and replicated in an independent cohort. Correlated functional status among segregating V segments might be attributable to linkage disequilibrium, but an unknown experimental factor could not be ruled out. Strong co-occurrence of HLA alleles, especially DR and DQ, made assigning TCR associations to individual alleles difficult. A few of the identified cytomegalovirus-associated TCR beta chains were confirmed in vitro to be specific for cytomegalovirus antigens. Most TCR sequences were seen in very few donors, while some public TCRs were found in many individuals. A cluster of highly shared sequence variants was judged likely to be a technical artifact of the sequencing pipeline. Roughly uniform sequencing depth across donors was assumed in presence/absence analyses, although this assumption may not hold. Because counts were too low, approximately 18 rarely observed V segments, including chromosome 9 orphons, were excluded from the earlier analysis of several hundred of the donors. According to a later genetic analysis, donors in an Asian-associated ancestry cluster had fewer N-insertions in productive TCRs than the approximately 690-donor mean. Because HLA typing was missing for some donors at each locus, association tests included only the typed subset. This cohort had only TCR beta chains sequenced, and the lack of alpha or paired-chain data limited which features could be detected. CMV serostatus was the only immune exposure information available for the cohort. Most CMV-associated TCR beta chains appeared to be HLA-restricted in a later analysis, and the HLA associations seemed to be driven largely by CMV exposure. An earlier analysis of approximately 500 of the donors showed that most TCR beta V segments appeared in productive rearrangements either about 90% or about 30% of the time, which broadly matched IMGT annotations. A later analysis found that TCR association rates varied across HLA loci, with DRB1 alleles showing the most associated TCRs and HLA-C alleles the fewest. The authors suggested that the approach could potentially be extended to other disease states and immunological phenotypes. The study gave a list of about 150 TCR beta chains associated with cytomegalovirus.

Sequences were obtained from PBMCs. The source of this sequence is a female donor in good health and CMV-seropositive.

The CDR3 region reads CASSDLVSVKAFF. The DNA sequence follows: TGTGCCAGCAGTGATCTGGTATCGGTGAAGGCTTTCTTT. This chain is built from TRBV6-1 and TRBJ1-1; no confident D gene assignment can be made. Looking up the germline V gene yields CDR1 MNHNS and CDR2 SASEGT. V is reduced by 3 bases and J by 11 bases, leaving a spacing of 16 bases between them. The CDR3 measures 13 amino acids from cysteine to phenylalanine. Solely the CDR3 DNA is kept, with 39 bases framed from the first base.